This TCR beta chain originates from a study of cytomegalovirus exposure and HLA in healthy donors (dated by TCRdb to 2016 to 2017). In terms of the full investigation: In an earlier analysis of some 610 of the donors, roughly 300 Gb of sequence data and 117 million unique TCR beta sequences from about 179 million T cells were reported. About five DR-DQ haplotypes were treated as single units for association and clustering because of strong linkage in the cohort. On average, roughly 250,000 unique TCR beta nucleotide sequences were sequenced per donor among about 400 genotyped donors of the cohort, with roughly 18% of those sequences being non-productive. All discovery cohort repertoires had been generated using a single sequencing platform. Rather than using new phenotypic data, the later analysis identified candidate immune exposures from TCR beta sequences and from how often those sequences occurred across donors. In a later genetic analysis, genome-wide SNP genotypes for about three fifths of the roughly 670 donors were used, and that subset was treated as a discovery cohort. The study used immunosequencing to profile the T cell repertoires of 670 or so subjects and linked those repertoires to cytomegalovirus serostatus. Of the 398 genotyped donors, about 84% fell in the genetic ancestry cluster associated with self-reported Caucasian donors. Around 300 gigabases of sequencing data and 70 million to 85 million unique TCR sequences were included in an early release covering 550 to 650 HLA-typed donors. The number of donors typed differed by locus, with about 629-630 for A, B, C, DRB1 and DQB1, 522 for DQA1, 600 to 610 for DPA1, and some 450 for DPB1. A separate validation cohort of roughly 130 different subjects was used in addition to the approximately 640-subject first cohort. In a later analysis, previously published TCR beta repertoires from 600 to 850 donors were re-analyzed and high-resolution HLA genotyping was added so that TCR occurrence patterns could be studied. The study combined high-throughput TCR immunosequencing, statistical association of individual TCRs with disease status, and machine learning to predict cytomegalovirus infection status. An earlier analysis of approximately 640 of the donors applied high-throughput TCR beta sequencing to assess whether each TCR beta V gene segment acted as functional or pseudogenic. HLA typing included class I and class II loci at four-digit resolution. Alongside the repertoire data, information on donor age, sex, ethnicity and CMV serostatus was compiled. The aim of the study was to test whether cataloging public T cell receptors could identify signatures of past pathogen exposure. The investigation overall reported the following: The study listed 170 or so TCR beta chains as associated with cytomegalovirus. Presence/absence analyses assumed roughly uniform sequencing depth across donors, an assumption that may not hold. According to a later analysis, parvovirus B19, influenza, CMV and Epstein-Barr virus appeared linked to several top co-occurrence clusters. Specific HLA alleles were associated with 15,000 to 20,000 TCR beta sequences at a false discovery rate of 0.05 in a later analysis. Some IMGT-functional V segments, including TRBV6-2 and TRBV6-3, could not be distinguished by the 87-base-pair reads and were therefore excluded. Three of the identified cytomegalovirus-associated TCR beta chains were confirmed in vitro to be specific for cytomegalovirus antigens. HLA typing was unavailable for some donors at each locus, so association tests used only the typed subset. A cluster of highly shared sequence variants was judged likely to be a technical artifact of the sequencing pipeline. Most TCR sequences were seen in very few donors, while some public TCRs were found in many individuals. Compared with equally common non-associated chains, HLA-associated TCR beta chains in a later analysis were more clonally expanded and had lower generation probabilities. In this cohort, only TCR beta chains were sequenced, and detectable features were limited by the absence of alpha or paired-chain data. The earlier analysis of fewer than 750 of the donors excluded approximately 15 rarely observed V segments, including chromosome 9 orphons, because counts were too low. When HLA alleles, especially DR and DQ, strongly co-occurred, TCR associations were difficult to assign to individual alleles. A later genetic analysis reported fewer N-insertions in productive TCRs among donors in an Asian-associated ancestry cluster than the roughly 700-donor mean. Most CMV-associated TCR beta chains appeared to be HLA-restricted in a later analysis, and the HLA associations seemed to be driven largely by CMV exposure. Correlated functional status among segregating V segments might be attributable to linkage disequilibrium, but an unknown experimental factor could not be ruled out. The classifier was reported to diagnose cytomegalovirus status with high specificity and sensitivity in both the original and validation cohorts. The authors suggested that the approach could potentially be generalized to other disease states and immunological phenotypes. For the cohort, immune exposure information was limited to CMV serostatus. A later genetic analysis associated a missense DCLRE1C variant with V-gene and J-gene trimming of TCR beta chains, and an independent cohort replicated the association. A further reported finding was that TCR beta sequences accurately predicted the HLA-A and HLA-B alleles for most subjects in the first cohort. In a later analysis, TCR association rates were found to vary across HLA loci, with the most associated TCRs seen for DRB1 alleles and the fewest for HLA-C alleles. In an earlier analysis of fewer than 700 of the donors, most TCR beta V segments appeared in productive rearrangements about 87% or about 30% of the time, broadly matching IMGT annotations.

In total, roughly 710 healthy bone marrow donors made up the cohort. At the time of sampling, every cohort member was nominally healthy, though immune exposures that went unrecorded were likely present. The donor tested CMV seronegative and was one of the 352 seronegative cohort members. A peripheral blood sample was provided by each donor, and peripheral blood mononuclear cells were used for TCR beta sequencing. Genomic DNA extraction from the blood cell samples was performed with the Qiagen DNeasy Blood Extraction Kit. CDR1 and CDR2 are read off the germline V gene as SQVTM and ANQGSEA. The CDR3 numbers 11 residues from cysteine through phenylalanine. The CDR3 DNA has 33 bases and is translated from base 1. Library preparation used the immunoSEQ multiplex PCR assay. A mixture of 60 forward primers for TCR Vbeta segments and 13 reverse primers for TCR Jbeta segments was used in the multiplex PCR. The CDR3 region of rearranged TCR beta genes was amplified from genomic DNA with a multiplex PCR assay. Amplified TCR beta libraries were sequenced as 87-base-pair reads on the Illumina HiSeq System. In the source study's methods: Across the 500 to 700 repertoires, a later analysis counted tens of millions of unique TCR beta chains, 9 million to 14 million of which were shared by at least two donors. To remove PCR and sequencing errors, raw reads were error-corrected and collapsed into unique sequences using a nearest-neighbor algorithm that merged closely related sequences. Alignment of CDR3 sequences to IMGT reference sequences was used to assign V, D and J gene segments. For a sequence to be retained, a match of at least six nucleotides was required to both a V gene segment and a J gene segment. A rearrangement was called productive if the CDR3 had no stop codons and remained in frame with V and J, and every other rearrangement was called non-productive. CDR3 was defined according to IMGT convention as the region running from the second conserved V-encoded cysteine to the conserved J-encoded phenylalanine. In an earlier analysis of some 550 of the donors, sequences lacking an unambiguous match to a single V gene segment were excluded. An earlier analysis of 587 of the donors classified V segments as functional when productive rearrangements were above 56.7% and as segregating when the standard deviation between donors was above 5%. A statistical classification framework was built to diagnose cytomegalovirus status from the catalog of TCR beta chain sequences. V and J gene assignment, in a later analysis, came from comparing TCR nucleotide sequences with IMGT/GENE-DB human TR gene sequences. Using the TCRdist pipeline, a later analysis assigned CDR3 sequences along with most-parsimonious VDJ recombination scenarios. In a later analysis, each TCR beta chain was defined by its CDR3 amino acid sequence together with its V-gene family, and reads lacking a unique V-gene family were excluded. As a way to deal with suspected cross-contamination and a sequencing artifact, a later analysis dropped hundreds of nucleotide sequences that were highly shared and had low generation probability. A later analysis calculated a clonal expansion index for each public chain from normalized within-repertoire ranks of inferred template counts. A later analysis computed generation probabilities with a VDJ recombination model fitted to out-of-frame rearrangements, and checked the results against IGoR. Hypergeometric tests were used in a later analysis to score TCR-TCR, TCR-HLA and TCR-CMV co-occurrence, with a repertoire-size bias correction applied to the TCR pairs. In a later analysis, false discovery rates were estimated by permuting HLA or CMV assignments 20 times. In a later analysis, co-occurring TCRs were grouped using DBSCAN, with TCRdist sequence similarity added in when clustering inside HLA-allele-positive subsets. Repertoires with fewer than 30,000 or more than 120,000 public chains were left out of co-occurrence clustering, as were a handful of repertoires with anomalous nucleotide sharing. The immuneACCESS repertoire file appears here via TCRdb, limited to in-frame rearrangements. These files lack a portion of the clones; in checked studies, under half of the deficit traces to unresolved V genes, and the cause of the others is not known. That table supplies the V and J calls and clone size; D and trimming were determined from the DNA. For this sample, the table gives more than 110,000 clones. 2% to 3% of the sample comes from the top ten.

Concerning this clone itself: Its target antigen remains unknown. Relative to the germline gene, one junction end is altered; a read error may explain this.

The chain links TRBV29-1 with TRBJ2-7; TRBD1 matches 7 bases in the middle. The clonotype was recovered from a man between 40 and 49 years old in good health and CMV-seronegative. The sample taken for sequencing was PBMCs. The CDR3 region reads CSVETGYGQYF. The nucleotide sequence is TGCAGCGTGGAGACAGGGTACGGGCAGTACTTC.